The T cell receptor (beta chain) described here comes from a study of metastatic and nonmetastatic thyroid tumors (dated by TCRdb to 2018 to 2021). As for the study more broadly: For patients with malignant and with benign thyroid disease, the researchers compared repertoires between peripheral blood samples and tumor or nodule tissue samples. Results the study describes overall, beyond this receptor: TCR beta diversity was reported as significantly higher in malignant tumors than in benign nodules, in both blood and tumor samples.

The protocol used for the library was PCR. The listed sequencing device is Illumina HiSeq 4000. High-throughput sequencing was used to profile the TCR beta-chain CDR3 region of each patient. Turning to the authors' computational methods: Drawing on CDR3 differences between clinicopathological groups, the researchers built a classifier meant to tell apart patients with distant-metastatic papillary thyroid cancer. The Shannon index was used to assess repertoire diversity, and the Morisita-Horn index was used to assess tumor-blood repertoire similarity. TCRdb itself trimmed the public reads at Q25 with fastp, ran MiXCR and retained productive beta chains. The V and J calls, along with clone size, are taken from TCRdb and not from the paper's own processing. Within this sample are about 40,000 clones, with roughly 14% of them counted one time only. The top ten clonotypes cover more than 8% of the sample.

Before undergoing thyroid surgery, none of the patients had been given any kind of treatment. Using T-cell receptor beta sequencing, the study looked back at clinical samples from patients collected from the early 2010s to the late 2010s. As for this clone: What antigen it recognizes has not been identified. The input lacks base qualities; no much larger clone sits a single base away.

Sequences were obtained from blood. This sequence originates from a female donor with papillary thyroid cancer or a benign thyroid nodule (not recorded which). Some clones in this sample may be carry-over from other donors' samples.

The CDR3 in this case is CASSSGRGHYGYTF. The nucleotides are TGTGCCAGCAGTTCCGGCCGGGGTCATTATGGCTACACCTTC. The sequence is built from TRBV6-1 and TRBJ1-2; the D gene assignment is ambiguous. Its CDR3 holds 14 amino acids, cysteine through phenylalanine. The entry retains the CDR3 DNA only, 42 bases that are in frame from base 1. Looking up the germline V gene yields CDR1 MNHNS and CDR2 SASEGT. A distance of 15 bases separates the germline ends of V and J, which lose 5 bases and 5 bases respectively.